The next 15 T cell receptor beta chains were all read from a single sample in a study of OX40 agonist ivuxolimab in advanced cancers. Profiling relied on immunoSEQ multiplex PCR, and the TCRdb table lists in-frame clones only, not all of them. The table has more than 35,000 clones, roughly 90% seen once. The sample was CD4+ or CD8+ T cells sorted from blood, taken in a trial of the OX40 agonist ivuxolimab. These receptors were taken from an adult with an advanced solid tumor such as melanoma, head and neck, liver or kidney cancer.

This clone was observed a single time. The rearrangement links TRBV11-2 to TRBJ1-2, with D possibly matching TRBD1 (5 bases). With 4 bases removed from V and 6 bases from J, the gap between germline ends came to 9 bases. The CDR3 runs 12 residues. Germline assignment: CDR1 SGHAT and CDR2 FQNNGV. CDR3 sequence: CASSSGPNGYTF. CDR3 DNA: TGTGCCAGCAGCTCGGGACCCAATGGCTACACCTTC.

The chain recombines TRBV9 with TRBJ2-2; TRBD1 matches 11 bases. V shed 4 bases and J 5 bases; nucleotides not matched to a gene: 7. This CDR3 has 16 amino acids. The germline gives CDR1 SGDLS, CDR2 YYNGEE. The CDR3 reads CASSPWDRGLTGELFF. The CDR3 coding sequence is TGTGCCAGCAGCCCCTGGGACAGGGGGTTAACCGGGGAGCTGTTTTTT.

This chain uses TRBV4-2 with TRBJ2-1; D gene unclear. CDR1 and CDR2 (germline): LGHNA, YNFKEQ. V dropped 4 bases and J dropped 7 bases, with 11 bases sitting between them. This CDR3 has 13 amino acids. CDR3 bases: TGTGCCAGCAGCCCCCTTCTTGTAAATGAGCAGTTCTTC. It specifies CASSPLLVNEQFF.

The CDR3 sequence is CASRTSGGSSGELFF. The CDR3 nucleotides are TGTGCCAGCAGGACTAGCGGGGGGTCGTCCGGGGAGCTGTTTTTT. The V and J genes are TRBV7-9 and TRBJ2-2; the match to TRBD2 covers 13 bases. The ends lost 6 bases at V and 6 bases at J; junction bases unmatched: 4. CDR1 is SEHNR and CDR2 is FQNEAQ in the germline V gene (reference sequence). This CDR3 spans 15 amino acids.

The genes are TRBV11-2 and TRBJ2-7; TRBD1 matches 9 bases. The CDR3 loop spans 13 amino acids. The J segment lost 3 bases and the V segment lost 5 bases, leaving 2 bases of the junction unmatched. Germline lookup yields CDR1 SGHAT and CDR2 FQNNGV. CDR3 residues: CASSMGQGYEQYF. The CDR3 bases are TGTGCCAGCAGCATGGGACAGGGCTACGAGCAGTACTTC.

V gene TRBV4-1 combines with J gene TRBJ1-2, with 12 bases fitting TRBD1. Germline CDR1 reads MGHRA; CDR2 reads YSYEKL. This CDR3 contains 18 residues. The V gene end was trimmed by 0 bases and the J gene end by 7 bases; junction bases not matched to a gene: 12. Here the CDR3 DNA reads TGCGCCAGCAGCCAAGATTCTTGGGACAGGGGGCGCTTTGGTGGCTACACCTTC. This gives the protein CASSQDSWDRGRFGGYTF.

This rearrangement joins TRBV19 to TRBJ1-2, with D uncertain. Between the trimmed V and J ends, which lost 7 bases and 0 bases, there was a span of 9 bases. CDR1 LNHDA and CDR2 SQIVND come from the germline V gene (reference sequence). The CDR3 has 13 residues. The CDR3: CASKQAANYGYTF. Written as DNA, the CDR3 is TGTGCCAGTAAGCAGGCGGCTAACTATGGCTACACCTTC. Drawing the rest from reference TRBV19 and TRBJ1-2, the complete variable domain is DGGITQSPKYLFRKEGQNVTLSCEQNLNHDAMYWYRQDPGQGLRLIYYSQIVNDFQKGDIAEGYSVSREKKESFPLTVTSAQKNPTAFYLCASKQAANYGYTFGSGTRLTVV.

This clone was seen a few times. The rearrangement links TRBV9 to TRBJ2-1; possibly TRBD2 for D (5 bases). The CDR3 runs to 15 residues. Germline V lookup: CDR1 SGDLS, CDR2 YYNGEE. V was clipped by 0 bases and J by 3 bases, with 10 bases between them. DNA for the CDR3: TGTGCCAGCAGCGTAGGGCGGACTCGCTACAATGAGCAGTTCTTC. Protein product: CASSVGRTRYNEQFF.

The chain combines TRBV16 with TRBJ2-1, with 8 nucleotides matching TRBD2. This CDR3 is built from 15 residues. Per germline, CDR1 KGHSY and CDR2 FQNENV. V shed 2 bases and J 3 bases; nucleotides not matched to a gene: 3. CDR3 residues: CASSQGRGDYNEQFF. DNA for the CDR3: TGTGCCAGCAGCCAAGGGCGGGGGGACTACAATGAGCAGTTCTTC.

The CDR3: CAWSVNAYAHTF. The CDR3 DNA follows: TGTGCCTGGAGTGTAAATGCCTATGCACACACCTTC. The chain has TRBV30 and TRBJ1-2; no definite D call. V lost 0 bases to trimming and J lost 12 bases, with 14 bases between them. In germline, CDR1 is GTSNPN, CDR2 SVGIG (reference sequence). The CDR3 covers 12 residues. The whole variable domain, remainder taken from reference TRBV30 and TRBJ1-2, is SQTIHQWPATLVQPVGSPLSLECTVEGTSNPNLYWYRQAAGRGLQLLFYSVGIGQISSEVPQNLSASRPQDRQFILSSKKLLLSDSGFYLCAWSVNAYAHTFGSGTRLTVV.

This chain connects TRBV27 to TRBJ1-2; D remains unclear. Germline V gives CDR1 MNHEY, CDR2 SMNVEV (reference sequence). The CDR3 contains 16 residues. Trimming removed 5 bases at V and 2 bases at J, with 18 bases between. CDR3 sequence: CASSPQSRGINYGYTF. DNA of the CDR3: TGTGCCAGCAGTCCCCAATCCCGCGGGATCAACTATGGCTACACCTTC.

The DNA for the CDR3 is TGCAGCGTTGACCCGTACAGGGACGTTGTTGAAGCTTTCTTT. Encoded protein: CSVDPYRDVVEAFF. The chain joins TRBV29-1 to TRBJ1-1, with a possible D match to TRBD1 (6 bases). V lost 3 bases and J lost 7, with 18 bases in between. The CDR3 contains 14 residues. From germline, CDR1 is SQVTM and CDR2 ANQGSEA.

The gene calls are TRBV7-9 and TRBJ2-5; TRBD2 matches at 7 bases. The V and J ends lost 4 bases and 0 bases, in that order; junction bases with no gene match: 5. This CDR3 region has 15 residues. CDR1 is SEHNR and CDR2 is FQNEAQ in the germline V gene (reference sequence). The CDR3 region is CASSSRRGNQETQYF. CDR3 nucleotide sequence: TGTGCCAGCAGCTCCAGGCGGGGGAACCAAGAGACCCAGTACTTC.

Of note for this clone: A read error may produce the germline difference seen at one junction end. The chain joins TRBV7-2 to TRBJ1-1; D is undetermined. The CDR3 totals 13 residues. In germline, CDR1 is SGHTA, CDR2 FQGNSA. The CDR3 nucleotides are TGTGCCAGCAGCTTGAACAGTAGGTCTGACGCTTTCTTT. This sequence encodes CASSLNSRSDAFF.

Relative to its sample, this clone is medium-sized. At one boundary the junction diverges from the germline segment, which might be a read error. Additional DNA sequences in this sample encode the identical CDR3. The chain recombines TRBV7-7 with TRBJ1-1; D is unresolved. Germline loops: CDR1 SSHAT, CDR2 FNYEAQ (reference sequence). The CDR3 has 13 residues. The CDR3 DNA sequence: TGTGCTAGCAGCCGAGATCCGAACACTGAAGCTTTCTTT. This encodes CASSRDPNTEAFF.